Below, 20 T cell receptor beta chains from the same sample are listed, as sequenced in a study of T cells in Graves' hyperthyroidism and ophthalmopathy. Using RNA transcripts as the source, TCR beta CDR3 regions were amplified. An initial round of RT-PCR targeting the TCR CDR3 relied on the HTBI primer set. TCRdb passed the multiplex PCR reads through MiXCR, listing each CDR3 protein once. The sample contains hundreds of thousands of distinct CDR3 sequences, 15% to 20% of which appear only once. The material sequenced was blood. Receptors originate from a man in his forties or fifties with Graves' ophthalmopathy.

This clonotype was counted a few times. The V and J genes are TRBV2 and TRBJ2-3, with D unresolved. With 6 bases removed from V and 2 bases from J, the gap between germline ends came to 6 bases. CDR3 length: 12 residues. Germline lookup yields CDR1 SNHLY and CDR2 FYNNEI. CDR3 sequence (DNA): TGTGCCAGCAGGAGGACCACAGATACGCAGTATTTT. Its protein is CASRRTTDTQYF.

V gene TRBV7-8 combines with J gene TRBJ2-7, with 7 bases that match TRBD2. V lost 1 base, J lost 4 bases, and 16 bases stayed unmatched. This CDR3 has 18 amino acids. Germline V gives CDR1 SGHVS, CDR2 FQNEAQ. CDR3 coding DNA: TGTGCCAGCAGCTTAGTAACGGGCGGGGGACTTACAATTTACGAGCAGTACTTC. Its translation is CASSLVTGGGLTIYEQYF.

The chain joins TRBV4-1 to TRBJ1-4; tentatively, D is TRBD1 (5 bases). Per germline, CDR1 MGHRA and CDR2 YSYEKL. V lost 2 bases and J lost 4, with 14 bases in between. This CDR3 has 16 residues. The CDR3 region is CASSQFLTAYNEKLFF. The CDR3 region has the DNA TGCGCCAGCAGCCAATTTCTGACAGCCTATAATGAAAAACTGTTTTTT.

The genes are TRBV6-1 and TRBJ1-1, with TRBD1 matching over 10 bases. The V gene end was trimmed by 7 bases and the J gene end by 1 base; junction bases not matched to a gene: 9. Germline CDR1 MNHNS, CDR2 SASEGT. CDR3 size: 16 residues. The CDR3 reads CASTQGQGYGNTEAFF. The CDR3, as DNA: TGTGCCAGCACCCAGGGACAGGGGTATGGGAACACTGAAGCTTTCTTT.

The V and J genes are TRBV6-5 and TRBJ2-7, with 9 positions matching TRBD2. Germline CDR1 MNHEY, CDR2 SVGAGI. CDR3 length: 14 amino acids. V trimming: 0 bases; J trimming: 7 bases; junction bases outside the gene matches: 4. This CDR3 is CASSYSRGGWEQYF. The CDR3 nucleotides are TGTGCCAGCAGTTACTCGCGGGGGGGGTGGGAGCAGTACTTC.

This chain links TRBV10-3 with TRBJ2-1; 7 bases line up with TRBD1. The germline V gene has CDR1 ENHRY and CDR2 SYGVKD. This CDR3 is built from 13 residues. With V trimmed by 6 bases and J by 10 bases, 9 bases remained unmatched. CDR3 amino acids: CAIRGQNGREQFF. The CDR3 DNA follows: TGTGCCATCAGGGGACAGAACGGCAGGGAGCAGTTCTTC.

There are many counts of this clonotype. The chain is built from TRBV18 and TRBJ2-3, with 12 nucleotides matching TRBD2. CDR3 length: 18 residues. J gave up 2 bases and V 1 base, and 7 bases lay outside the gene matches. From germline, CDR1 is KGHSH and CDR2 LQKENI. CDR3 residues: CASSPLPRTSGITDTQYF. The DNA for the CDR3 is TGTGCCAGCTCACCACTCCCTAGGACTAGCGGGATCACAGATACGCAGTATTTT.

This clonotype was seen more than once but under ten times. The J gene is TRBJ2-1, the V gene TRBV7-9; 9 bases line up with TRBD2. Germline-derived CDR1 and CDR2 are SEHNR and FQNEAQ (reference sequence). The CDR3 has 19 residues. Germline trimming cut 2 bases from V and 1 base from J; bases unmatched to any gene: 12. The CDR3 loop is CASSLRKGWSGRSYNEQFF. The CDR3 DNA reads TGTGCCAGCAGCTTAAGAAAGGGATGGAGCGGGAGGTCCTACAATGAGCAGTTCTTC.

The chain links TRBV6-4 to TRBJ2-2, with D tentatively TRBD1 (6 bases). This CDR3 has 17 amino acids. Looked up from germline, CDR1 is MRHNA and CDR2 is SNTAGT. Trimming pared 8 bases from V and 4 bases from J, leaving 23 bases between. Here the CDR3 DNA reads TGTGCCAGCGGGCCCCCGTACAGGGATCTGTGCACCGGGGAGCTGTTTTTT. This encodes CASGPPYRDLCTGELFF.

This clonotype was observed many times. The chain joins TRBV28 to TRBJ2-7, with D possibly called TRBD1 or TRBD2 (7 bases each). CDR3 size: 16 residues. Germline V gives CDR1 MDHEN, CDR2 SYDVKM. The V end was cut by 6 bases, the J end by 3 bases, with 21 bases between. Here the CDR3 reads CASSLGGVRGLYEQYF. DNA for the CDR3: TGTGCCAGCAGCCTGGGAGGGGTTAGGGGGCTCTACGAGCAGTACTTC.

This chain joins TRBV10-3 and TRBJ2-2; D is possibly TRBD2 (6 bases). The CDR3 runs to 14 residues. The V end lost 4 bases, the J end lost 3 bases, and 9 bases lay between the germline ends. Germline assignment: CDR1 ENHRY and CDR2 SYGVKD. As DNA, the CDR3 is TGTGCCATCAGTGGCGGGATTCACACCGGGGAGCTGTTTTTT. Its protein product is CAISGGIHTGELFF.

Details on this clonotype: The junction shows a germline mismatch at one end, possibly a read error. This rearrangement joins TRBV7-9 to TRBJ2-3; no clear D gene. The CDR3 is 16 amino acids. Looked up from germline, CDR1 is SEHNR and CDR2 is FQNEAQ (reference sequence). CDR3 in DNA: TGTGCCAGCAGCTTAAGCCCCTTGGTGAGCGCAGATACGCAGTGTTTT. Protein sequence: CASSLSPLVSADTQCF.

The chain uses TRBV27 and TRBJ2-1; 10 positions match TRBD2. Germline V CDR1 and CDR2: MNHEY, SMNVEV (reference sequence). Unmatched junction bases numbered 5, after V lost 2 bases and J lost 7 bases. This CDR3 has 15 amino acids. The CDR3 DNA reads TGTGCCAGCAGTTTACTCCCTAGCGGGGGTAATGAGCAGTTCTTC. This codes for CASSLLPSGGNEQFF.

This clonotype was found a few times. The chain employs TRBV12-3 or TRBV12-4 and TRBJ2-7; D remains unclear. With 7 bases removed from V and 0 bases from J, the gap between germline ends came to 16 bases. There are 15 residues in the CDR3. In DNA form, the CDR3 reads TGTGCCAGCACCCGACCCGGTACCGACTCCTACGAGCAGTACTTC. Translation gives CASTRPGTDSYEQYF.

Only a few counts were recorded for this clonotype. The chain is built from TRBV20-1 and TRBJ1-5; TRBD1 might be the D (5 bases). Germline V CDR1 and CDR2: DFQATT, SNEGSKA (reference sequence). Trimming cost V 6 bases and J 4 bases, with 13 bases left between them. The CDR3 has 13 residues. The chain's CDR3 is CSASGPANQPQHF. The CDR3 DNA is TGCAGTGCCTCGGGACCCGCAAATCAGCCCCAGCATTTT.

The DNA for the CDR3 is TGTGCCAGCAGCAAAGCCGGGACCTTGGGCACAGATACGCAGTATTTT. It encodes CASSKAGTLGTDTQYF. This rearrangement joins TRBV5-4 to TRBJ2-3; D possibly matches TRBD1 or TRBD2 (5 bases each). Trimming shortened V by 4 bases and J by 1 base, and 16 bases separated the two germline ends. The CDR3 has 16 amino acids. CDR1 and CDR2 from the germline V gene are SGHNT and YYREEE (reference sequence).

Many counts were recorded for this clonotype. The V gene is TRBV2, the J gene TRBJ2-3; D could derive from TRBD1 or TRBD2 (5 bases each). The V and J ends lost 0 bases and 1 base respectively, with 8 bases between them. This CDR3 has 15 residues. The germline V gene encodes CDR1 SNHLY and CDR2 FYNNEI. CDR3 sequence reads: CASSEAGVGTDTQYF. The CDR3 nucleotides are TGTGCCAGCAGTGAAGCGGGGGTTGGCACAGATACGCAGTATTTT. Looking up the rest from reference TRBV2 and TRBJ2-3 gives the full variable domain: EPEVTQTPSHQVTQMGQEVILRCVPISNHLYFYWYRQILGQKVEFLVSFYNNEISEKSEIFDDQFSVERPDGSNFTLKIRSTKLEDSAMYFCASSEAGVGTDTQYFGPGTRLTVL.

This rearrangement joins TRBV6-2 or TRBV6-3 to TRBJ2-1; perhaps D is TRBD1 or TRBD2 (5 bases each). The CDR3 is 12 amino acids. CDR1 and CDR2 from the germline V gene are MNHEY and SVGEGT. Trimming pared 4 bases from V and 13 bases from J, leaving 14 bases between. Here the CDR3 reads CASSLPGRGQFF. The CDR3 coding sequence is TGTGCCAGCAGTTTACCGGGACGGGGACAGTTCTTC.

This clonotype was observed a few times. The genes are TRBV11-2 and TRBJ2-2; 11 positions match TRBD1. V lost 5 bases to trimming and J lost 6 bases; unmatched junction nucleotides: 11. Germline CDR1 and CDR2: SGHAT and FQNNGV. The CDR3 is 17 amino acids. CDR3 in DNA: TGTGCCAGCAGCCCTCTCCGAGGACAGGGGGCTTCCGGGGAGCTGTTTTTT. Amino acids: CASSPLRGQGASGELFF. Together with reference TRBV11-2 and TRBJ2-2, the CDR3 gives the full variable domain: EAGVAQSPRYKIIEKRQSVAFWCNPISGHATLYWYQQILGQGPKLLIQFQNNGVVDDSQLPKDRFSAERLKGVDSTLKIQPAKLEDSAVYLCASSPLRGQGASGELFFGEGSRLTVL.

This clonotype was picked up a small number of times. This chain links TRBV5-1 with TRBJ2-7; weak D call: TRBD1 (6 bases). This CDR3 contains 14 residues. The germline V and J ends were trimmed by 4 bases and 6 bases, with 17 bases remaining between them. CDR1 is SGHRS and CDR2 is YFSETQ in the germline V gene. CDR3 sequence (DNA): TGCGCCAGCAGCCCTGGACAGACTACGAGCGAGCAGTACTTC. Translating it yields CASSPGQTTSEQYF.